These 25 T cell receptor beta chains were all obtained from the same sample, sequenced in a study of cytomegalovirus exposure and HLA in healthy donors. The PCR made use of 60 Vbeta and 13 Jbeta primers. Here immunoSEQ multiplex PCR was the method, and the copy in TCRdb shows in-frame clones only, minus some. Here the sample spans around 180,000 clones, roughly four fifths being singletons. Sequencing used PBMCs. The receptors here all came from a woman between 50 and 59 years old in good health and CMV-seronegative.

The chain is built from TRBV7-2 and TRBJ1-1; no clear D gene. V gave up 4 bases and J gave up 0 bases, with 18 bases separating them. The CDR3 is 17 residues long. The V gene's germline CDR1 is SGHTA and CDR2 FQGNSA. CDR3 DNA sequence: TGTGCCAGCAGCTCACCCAGGCTCGGTCCCATGAACACTGAAGCTTTCTTT. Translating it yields CASSSPRLGPMNTEAFF.

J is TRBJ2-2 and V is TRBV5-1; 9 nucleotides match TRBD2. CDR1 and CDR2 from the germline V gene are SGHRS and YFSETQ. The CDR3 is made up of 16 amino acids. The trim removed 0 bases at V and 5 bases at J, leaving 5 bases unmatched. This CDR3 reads CASSLVAGDLTGELFF. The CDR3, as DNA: TGCGCCAGCAGCTTGGTAGCGGGAGACCTTACCGGGGAGCTGTTTTTT.

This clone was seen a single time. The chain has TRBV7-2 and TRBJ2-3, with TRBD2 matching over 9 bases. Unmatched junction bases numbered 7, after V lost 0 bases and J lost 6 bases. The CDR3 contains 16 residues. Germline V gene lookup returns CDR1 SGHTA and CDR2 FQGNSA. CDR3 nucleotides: TGTGCCAGCAGCTTAGCCCGCGGGGGGGGGATTGATACGCAGTATTTT. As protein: CASSLARGGGIDTQYF.

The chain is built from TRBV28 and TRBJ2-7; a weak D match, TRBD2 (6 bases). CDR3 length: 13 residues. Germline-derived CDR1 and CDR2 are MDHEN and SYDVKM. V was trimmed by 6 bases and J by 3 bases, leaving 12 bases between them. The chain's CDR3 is CASSLRDFYEQYF. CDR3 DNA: TGTGCCAGCAGCTTACGGGACTTCTACGAGCAGTACTTC. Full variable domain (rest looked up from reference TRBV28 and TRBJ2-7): DVKVTQSSRYLVKRTGEKVFLECVQDMDHENMFWYRQDPGLGLRLIYFSYDVKMKEKGDIPEGYSVSREKKERFSLILESASTNQTSMYLCASSLRDFYEQYFGPGTRLTVT.

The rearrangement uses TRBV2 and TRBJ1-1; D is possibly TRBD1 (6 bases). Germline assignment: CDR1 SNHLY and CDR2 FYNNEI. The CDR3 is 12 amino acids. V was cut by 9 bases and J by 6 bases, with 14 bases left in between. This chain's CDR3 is CAREQQGAEAFF. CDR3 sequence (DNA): TGTGCCAGAGAACAACAGGGTGCTGAAGCTTTCTTT.

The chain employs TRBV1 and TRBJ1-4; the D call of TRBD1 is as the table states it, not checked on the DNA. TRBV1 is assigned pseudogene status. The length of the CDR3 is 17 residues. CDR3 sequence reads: CTSSQDWPGGLGEKLFF. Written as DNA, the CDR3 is TGCACCAGCAGCCAAGATTGGCCAGGGGGCCTCGGGGAAAAACTGTTTTTT.

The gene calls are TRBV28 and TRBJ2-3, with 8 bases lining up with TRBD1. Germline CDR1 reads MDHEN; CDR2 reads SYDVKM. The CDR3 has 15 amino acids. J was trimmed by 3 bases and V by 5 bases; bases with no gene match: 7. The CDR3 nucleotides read TGTGCCAGCAGTCCTGGACAGGGAGGAACAGATACGCAGTATTTT. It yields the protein CASSPGQGGTDTQYF.

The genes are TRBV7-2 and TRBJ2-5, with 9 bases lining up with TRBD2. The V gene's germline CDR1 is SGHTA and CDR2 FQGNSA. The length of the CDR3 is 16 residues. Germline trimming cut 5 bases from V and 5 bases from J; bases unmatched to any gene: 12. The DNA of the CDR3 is TGTGCCAGCAGCGGGAGAAGCGGGGGGCGCCATGAGACCCAGTACTTC. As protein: CASSGRSGGRHETQYF.

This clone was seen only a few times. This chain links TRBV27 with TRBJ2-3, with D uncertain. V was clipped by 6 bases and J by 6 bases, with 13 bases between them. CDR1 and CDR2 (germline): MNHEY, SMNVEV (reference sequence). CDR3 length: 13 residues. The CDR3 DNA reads TGTGCCAGCAGCCTTACCATGGCTGATACGCAGTATTTT. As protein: CASSLTMADTQYF.

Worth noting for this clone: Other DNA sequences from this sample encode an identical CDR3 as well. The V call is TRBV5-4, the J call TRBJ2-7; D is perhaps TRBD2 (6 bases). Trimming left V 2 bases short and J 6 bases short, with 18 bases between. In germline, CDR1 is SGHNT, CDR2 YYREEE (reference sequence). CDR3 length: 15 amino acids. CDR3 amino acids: CASSLRGLAPGEQYF. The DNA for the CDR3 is TGTGCCAGCAGCTTACGGGGACTCGCCCCCGGCGAGCAGTACTTC.

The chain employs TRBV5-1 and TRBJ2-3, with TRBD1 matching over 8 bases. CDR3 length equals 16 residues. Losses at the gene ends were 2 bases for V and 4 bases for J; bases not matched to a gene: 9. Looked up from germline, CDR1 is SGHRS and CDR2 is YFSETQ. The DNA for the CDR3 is TGCGCCAGCAGCTTTAGGCCAGGGGGCTCCGCAGATACGCAGTATTTT. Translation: CASSFRPGGSADTQYF.

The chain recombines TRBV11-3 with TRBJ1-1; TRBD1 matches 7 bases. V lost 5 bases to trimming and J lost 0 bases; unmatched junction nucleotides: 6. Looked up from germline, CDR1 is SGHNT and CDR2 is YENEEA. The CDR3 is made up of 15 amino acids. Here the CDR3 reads CASSVNGQVNTEAFF. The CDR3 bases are TGTGCCAGCAGCGTGAATGGACAGGTGAACACTGAAGCTTTCTTT.

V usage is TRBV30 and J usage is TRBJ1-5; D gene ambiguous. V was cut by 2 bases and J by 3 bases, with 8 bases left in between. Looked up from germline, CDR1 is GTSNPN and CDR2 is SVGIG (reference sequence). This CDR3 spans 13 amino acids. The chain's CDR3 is CAWSKQDNQPQHF. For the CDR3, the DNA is TGTGCCTGGAGTAAGCAGGACAATCAGCCCCAGCATTTT.

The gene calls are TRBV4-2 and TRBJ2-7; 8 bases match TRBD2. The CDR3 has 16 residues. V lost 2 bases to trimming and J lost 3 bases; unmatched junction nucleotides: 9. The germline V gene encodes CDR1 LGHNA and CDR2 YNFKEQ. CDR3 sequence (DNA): TGTGCCAGCAGCCAACTTTTAGCGGGACGAAACTACGAGCAGTACTTC. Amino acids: CASSQLLAGRNYEQYF.

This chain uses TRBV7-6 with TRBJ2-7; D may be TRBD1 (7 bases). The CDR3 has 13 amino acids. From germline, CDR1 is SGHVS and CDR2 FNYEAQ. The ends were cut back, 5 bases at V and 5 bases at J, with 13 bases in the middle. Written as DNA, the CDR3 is TGTGCCAGCAGCGGCGGGACAGAGGACGAGCAGTACTTC. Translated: CASSGGTEDEQYF.

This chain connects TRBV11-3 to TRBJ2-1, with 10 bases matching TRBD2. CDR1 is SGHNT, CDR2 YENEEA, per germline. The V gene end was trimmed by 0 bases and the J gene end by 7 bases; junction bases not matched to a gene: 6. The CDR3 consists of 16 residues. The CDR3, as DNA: TGTGCCAGCAGCTTAGAGAAAGCGGGAGGGCGAAATGAGCAGTTCTTC. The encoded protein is CASSLEKAGGRNEQFF.

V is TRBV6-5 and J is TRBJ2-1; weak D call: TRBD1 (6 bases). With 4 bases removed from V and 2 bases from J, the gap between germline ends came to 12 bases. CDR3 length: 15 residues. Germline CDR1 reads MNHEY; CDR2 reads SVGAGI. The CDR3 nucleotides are TGTGCCAGCAGTTCGGGACACCCAGCCTACAATGAGCAGTTCTTC. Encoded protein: CASSSGHPAYNEQFF.

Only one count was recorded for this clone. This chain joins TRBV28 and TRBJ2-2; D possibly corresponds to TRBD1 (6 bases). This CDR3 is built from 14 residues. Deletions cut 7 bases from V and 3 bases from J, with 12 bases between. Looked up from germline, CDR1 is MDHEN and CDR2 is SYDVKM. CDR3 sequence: CASKGQSYTGELFF. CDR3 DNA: TGTGCCAGCAAAGGACAGTCCTACACCGGGGAGCTGTTTTTT.

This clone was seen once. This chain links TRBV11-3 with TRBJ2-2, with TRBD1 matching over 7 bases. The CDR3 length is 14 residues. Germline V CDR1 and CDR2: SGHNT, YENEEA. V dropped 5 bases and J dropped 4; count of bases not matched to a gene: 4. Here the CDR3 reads CASSMGQSTGELFF. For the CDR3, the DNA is TGTGCCAGCAGCATGGGACAGAGCACCGGGGAGCTGTTTTTT.

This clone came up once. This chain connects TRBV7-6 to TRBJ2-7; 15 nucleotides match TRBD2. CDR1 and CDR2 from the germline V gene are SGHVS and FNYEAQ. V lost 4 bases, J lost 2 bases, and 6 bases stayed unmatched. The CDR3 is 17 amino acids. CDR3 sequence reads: CASSSGLAGGIAYEQYF. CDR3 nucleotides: TGTGCCAGCAGCTCGGGACTAGCGGGAGGAATAGCCTACGAGCAGTACTTC.

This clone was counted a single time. DNA of the CDR3: TGCGCCAGCAGCCAAGATGGTTACAGCCTGAACACTGAAGCTTTCTTT. This encodes CASSQDGYSLNTEAFF. The chain recombines TRBV4-3 with TRBJ1-1, with unresolved D. There are 16 residues in the CDR3. Trimming removed 0 bases at V and 0 bases at J, with 11 bases between. Germline V gene sequence: CDR1 LGHNA, CDR2 YSLEER.

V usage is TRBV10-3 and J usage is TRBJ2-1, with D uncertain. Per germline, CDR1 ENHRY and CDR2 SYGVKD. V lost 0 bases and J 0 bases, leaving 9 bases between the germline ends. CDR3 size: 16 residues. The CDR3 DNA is TGTGCCATCAGTGAGTCGAGTTGGAGCTCCTACAATGAGCAGTTCTTC. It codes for CAISESSWSSYNEQFF.

For the CDR3, the DNA is TGTGCCAGCAGCTTGGGGGTAGGGGCATTTTCATACCAAGCTAACTATGGCTACACCTTC. Translating gives CASSLGVGAFSYQANYGYTF. The chain combines TRBV5-4 with TRBJ1-2; maybe TRBD1 (5 bases). CDR3 length equals 20 residues. Germline CDR1 reads SGHNT; CDR2 reads YYREEE (reference sequence). The ends were cut back, 0 bases at V and 0 bases at J, with 24 bases in the middle.

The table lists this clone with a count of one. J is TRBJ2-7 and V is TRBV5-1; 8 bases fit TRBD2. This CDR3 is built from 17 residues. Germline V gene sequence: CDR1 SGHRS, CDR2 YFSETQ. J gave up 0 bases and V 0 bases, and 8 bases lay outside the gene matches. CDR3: CASSLDVGGGPSYEQYF. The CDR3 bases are TGCGCCAGCAGCTTGGACGTGGGCGGGGGGCCCTCCTACGAGCAGTACTTC.

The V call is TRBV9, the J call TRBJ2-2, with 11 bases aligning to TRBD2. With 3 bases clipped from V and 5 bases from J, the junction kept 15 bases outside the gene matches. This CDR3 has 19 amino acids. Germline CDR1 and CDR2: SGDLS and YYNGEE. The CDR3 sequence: CASSGVTSGGELRTGELFF. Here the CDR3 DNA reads TGTGCCAGCAGCGGAGTCACTAGCGGGGGTGAGCTACGAACCGGGGAGCTGTTTTTT.